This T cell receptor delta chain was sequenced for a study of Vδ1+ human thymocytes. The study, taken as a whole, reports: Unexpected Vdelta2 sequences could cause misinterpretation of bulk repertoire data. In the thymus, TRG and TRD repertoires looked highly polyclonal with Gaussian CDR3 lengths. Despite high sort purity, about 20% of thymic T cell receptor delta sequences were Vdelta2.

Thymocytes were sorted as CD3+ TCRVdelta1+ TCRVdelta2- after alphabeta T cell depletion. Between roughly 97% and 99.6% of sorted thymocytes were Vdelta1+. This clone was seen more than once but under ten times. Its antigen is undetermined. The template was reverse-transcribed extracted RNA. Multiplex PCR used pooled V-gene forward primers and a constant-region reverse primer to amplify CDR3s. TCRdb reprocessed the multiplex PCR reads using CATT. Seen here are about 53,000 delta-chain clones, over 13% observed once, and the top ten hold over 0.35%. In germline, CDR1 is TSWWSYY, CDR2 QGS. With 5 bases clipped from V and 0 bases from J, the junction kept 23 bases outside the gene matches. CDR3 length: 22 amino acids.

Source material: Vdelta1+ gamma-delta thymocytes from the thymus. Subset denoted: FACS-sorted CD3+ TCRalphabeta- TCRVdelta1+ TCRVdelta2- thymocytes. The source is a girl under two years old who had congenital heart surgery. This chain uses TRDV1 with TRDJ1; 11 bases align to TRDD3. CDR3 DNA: TGTGCTCTTGGGAACCGGGCCTCCTTTATTGGGGGATACGACGGAGACACCGATAAACTCATCTTT. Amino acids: CALGNRASFIGGYDGDTDKLIF.